This T cell receptor beta chain was sequenced during a study of shared clonotypes between healthy human individuals. A note on this clone: The sample contains more than one DNA sequence encoding this CDR3.

The method was immunoSEQ multiplex PCR; TCRdb's version includes in-frame clones alone and lacks a portion of them. Of millions of clones listed, about 95% are singletons. Naive CD8 isolation took CD45RO-negative cells positively selected for CCR7 and excluded terminally differentiated effector memory CD45RA+ cells. CDR1 and CDR2 (germline): PRHDT, FYEKMQ (reference sequence). This CDR3 comprises 13 residues. V was cut by 4 bases and J by 3 bases, with 10 bases left in between. The sample taken for sequencing was naive CD8+ T cells sorted from blood. The receptor comes from a man aged 18 to 30 in good health. The J gene is TRBJ2-7, the V gene TRBV13; D not certain. The CDR3 bases are TGTGCCAGCAGCTCCCCGGGCGGCTACGAGCAGTACTTC. As protein: CASSSPGGYEQYF.